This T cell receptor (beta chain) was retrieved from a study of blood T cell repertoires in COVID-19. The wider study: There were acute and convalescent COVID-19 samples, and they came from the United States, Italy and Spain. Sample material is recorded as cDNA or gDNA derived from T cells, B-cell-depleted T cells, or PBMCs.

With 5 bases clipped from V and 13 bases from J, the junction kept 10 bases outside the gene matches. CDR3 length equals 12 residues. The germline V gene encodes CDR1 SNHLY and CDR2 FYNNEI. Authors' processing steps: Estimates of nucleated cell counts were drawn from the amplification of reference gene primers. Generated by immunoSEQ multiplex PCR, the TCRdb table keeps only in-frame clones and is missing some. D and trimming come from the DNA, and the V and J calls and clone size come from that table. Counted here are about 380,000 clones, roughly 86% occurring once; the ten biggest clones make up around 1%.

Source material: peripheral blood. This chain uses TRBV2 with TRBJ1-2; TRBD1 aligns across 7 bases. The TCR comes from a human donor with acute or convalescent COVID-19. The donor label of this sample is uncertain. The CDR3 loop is CASSMGTAVFTF. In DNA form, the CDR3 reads TGTGCCAGCAGTATGGGGACAGCGGTGTTCACCTTC. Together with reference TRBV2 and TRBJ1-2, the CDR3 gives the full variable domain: EPEVTQTPSHQVTQMGQEVILRCVPISNHLYFYWYRQILGQKVEFLVSFYNNEISEKSEIFDDQFSVERPDGSNFTLKIRSTKLEDSAMYFCASSMGTAVFTFGSGTRLTVV.